Below, one T cell receptor beta chain is given with its context. The PCR was carried out with 60 Vbeta primers and 13 Jbeta primers. Libraries were prepared by immunoSEQ multiplex PCR; TCRdb keeps only in-frame clonotypes and omits some of them. The sample records about 130,000 clones, around 74% being singletons. CDR3 length equals 14 residues. Losses at the gene ends were 4 bases for V and 5 bases for J; bases not matched to a gene: 7. The germline V gene has CDR1 SGDLS and CDR2 YYNGEE. This entry comes from a study of cytomegalovirus exposure and HLA in healthy donors. The sequence derives from a male donor in good health and CMV-seronegative. The chain has TRBV9 and TRBJ2-5; 8 bases map to TRBD1. The sample consisted of PBMCs. In nucleotides, the CDR3 is TGTGCCAGCAGCCCTCCGGACAGGGTGGAGACCCAGTACTTC. Encoded protein: CASSPPDRVETQYF.